Shown below are 14 T cell receptor beta chains from a single sample sequenced in a study of OX40 agonist ivuxolimab in advanced cancers. Using immunoSEQ multiplex PCR, the repertoire was profiled, and TCRdb retains in-frame clones only, with some absent. The table has 65,000 to 95,000 clones, 88% seen once. The material was CD4+ or CD8+ T cells sorted from blood, obtained in a trial of the OX40 agonist ivuxolimab. These receptors all come from an adult with an advanced solid tumor such as melanoma, head and neck, liver or kidney cancer.

The rearrangement joins TRBV6-6 to TRBJ2-5; D might be TRBD2 (6 bases). CDR3 length equals 14 residues. From germline, CDR1 is MNHNY and CDR2 SVGAGI (reference sequence). V lost 0 bases to trimming and J lost 5 bases, with 10 bases between them. The CDR3 coding sequence is TGTGCCAGCAGTTACTCCCTCGGAGGGGAGACCCAGTACTTC. It encodes CASSYSLGGETQYF.

V gene TRBV11-2 combines with J gene TRBJ1-1, with a tentative D call TRBD1 (5 bases). The V and J ends lost 1 base and 3 bases respectively, with 18 bases between them. This CDR3 is 17 amino acids long. Germline V CDR1 and CDR2: SGHAT, FQNNGV. In nucleotides, the CDR3 is TGTGCCAGCAGCTTAGTCACGGGAGGTTTAGGGGACACTGAAGCTTTCTTT. This codes for CASSLVTGGLGDTEAFF.

The V gene is TRBV7-3, the J gene TRBJ2-2; TRBD2 might be the D (5 bases). Looked up from germline, CDR1 is SGHTA and CDR2 is FQGTGA. The CDR3 is 15 residues long. Trimming took 5 bases from V and 5 from J, leaving 15 bases between them. CDR3 protein: CASSPSPTGTGELFF. CDR3 nucleotide sequence: TGTGCCAGCAGCCCCTCCCCGACGGGGACCGGGGAGCTGTTTTTT.

DNA for the CDR3: TGTGCCAGCAGGCCGCACAATCAGCCCCAGCATTTT. It codes for CASRPHNQPQHF. The chain recombines TRBV6-1 with TRBJ1-5; D remains unclear. Germline V gives CDR1 MNHNS, CDR2 SASEGT. V lost 6 bases to trimming and J lost 3 bases, with 6 bases between them. The CDR3 is 12 residues long.

The chain is built from TRBV28 and TRBJ2-5; 7 positions match TRBD2. Germline CDR1 reads MDHEN; CDR2 reads SYDVKM. The J segment lost 4 bases and the V segment lost 6 bases, leaving 8 bases of the junction unmatched. The CDR3 spans 14 residues. CDR3 nucleotide sequence: TGTGCCAGCAGACTGGGGGGGAACGTAGAGACCCAGTACTTC. The encoded protein is CASRLGGNVETQYF.

This rearrangement joins TRBV28 to TRBJ1-1; no clear D gene. CDR3 length: 16 residues. Per germline, CDR1 MDHEN and CDR2 SYDVKM. V was cut by 3 bases and J by 0 bases, with 14 bases left in between. In nucleotides, the CDR3 is TGTGCCAGCAGTTTGGACCCGGGCAGCGTGAACACTGAAGCTTTCTTT. It translates to CASSLDPGSVNTEAFF.

The V gene is TRBV28, the J gene TRBJ2-7; TRBD1 aligns across 7 bases. Trimming removed 6 bases from V and 5 bases from J; junction bases left unmatched: 10. This CDR3 has 14 amino acids. Germline V gives CDR1 MDHEN, CDR2 SYDVKM. The CDR3 spells CASSRPGTVDEQYF. The DNA of the CDR3 is TGTGCCAGCAGCCGACCCGGGACAGTGGACGAGCAGTACTTC.

This clone was seen once. The chain carries TRBV10-3 and TRBJ1-1; the D gene is possibly TRBD1 (5 bases). The CDR3 contains 13 residues. With 4 bases removed from V and 2 bases from J, the gap between germline ends came to 8 bases. Germline V CDR1 and CDR2: ENHRY, SYGVKD. DNA for the CDR3: TGTGCCATCAGTGGGGGCTTAAACACTGAAGCTTTCTTT. This codes for CAISGGLNTEAFF.

The genes are TRBV6-5 and TRBJ1-2, with D unresolved. The CDR3 spans 13 residues. CDR1 is MNHEY, CDR2 SVGAGI, per germline. With 6 bases removed from V and 8 bases from J, the gap between germline ends came to 16 bases. In nucleotides, the CDR3 is TGTGCCAGCAGAAAAGACGGAACTATGGGCTACACCTTC. It encodes CASRKDGTMGYTF.

The rearrangement uses TRBV4-3 and TRBJ2-3; 8 positions match TRBD2. The V gene's germline CDR1 is LGHNA and CDR2 YSLEER. The CDR3 spans 15 residues. V gave up 2 bases and J gave up 2 bases; unmatched junction bases: 3. This CDR3 is CASSQSLAATDTQYF. The CDR3 DNA reads as TGCGCCAGCAGCCAATCACTAGCGGCCACAGATACGCAGTATTTT.

The chain is built from TRBV5-1 and TRBJ2-1; 13 bases fit TRBD2. Trimming took 4 bases from V and 0 from J; bases not matched to a gene: 4. CDR1 is SGHRS and CDR2 is YFSETQ in the germline V gene. CDR3 length: 17 amino acids. The CDR3 loop is CASSATSGRASYNEQFF. CDR3 sequence (DNA): TGCGCCAGCAGCGCCACTAGCGGGAGGGCCTCCTACAATGAGCAGTTCTTC.

This chain connects TRBV19 to TRBJ2-1; TRBD1 aligns across 7 bases. Losses at the gene ends were 1 base for V and 0 bases for J; bases not matched to a gene: 12. This CDR3 is built from 19 residues. Germline V gene sequence: CDR1 LNHDA, CDR2 SQIVND (reference sequence). The CDR3 DNA reads TGTGCCAGTAGTATAGCAGGGACAGAAGGCCCGAGCTCCTACAATGAGCAGTTCTTC. Translating gives CASSIAGTEGPSSYNEQFF.

J is TRBJ2-1 and V is TRBV19; 9 bases are shared with TRBD1. The CDR3 extends over 14 amino acids. CDR1 and CDR2 from the germline V gene are LNHDA and SQIVND (reference sequence). V was clipped by 6 bases and J by 6 bases; unmatched bases: 6. The CDR3: CASRRDRDANEQFF. In nucleotides, the CDR3 is TGTGCCAGTAGAAGGGACAGGGATGCCAATGAGCAGTTCTTC. Full variable domain (rest looked up from reference TRBV19 and TRBJ2-1): DGGITQSPKYLFRKEGQNVTLSCEQNLNHDAMYWYRQDPGQGLRLIYYSQIVNDFQKGDIAEGYSVSREKKESFPLTVTSAQKNPTAFYLCASRRDRDANEQFFGPGTRLTVL.

This clone was observed a single time. This chain joins TRBV7-3 and TRBJ2-1, with a weak D call TRBD2 (6 bases). This CDR3 contains 14 residues. Per germline, CDR1 SGHTA and CDR2 FQGTGA. Between the trimmed V and J ends, which lost 1 base and 6 bases, there was a span of 10 bases. In nucleotides, the CDR3 is TGTGCCAGCAGCTTAATGGCGACTAGCAATGAGCAGTTCTTC. Translated, it gives CASSLMATSNEQFF.